The 23 T cell receptor beta chains reported below all come from one sample, sequenced in a study of PD-L1 blockade in urothelial cancer. Data came from immunoSEQ multiplex PCR; TCRdb stores just in-frame clones and leaves some out. The data contain 38,000 or so clones, around four fifths of them singletons. Time point denoted: pretreatment peripheral blood. The input for sequencing was PBMCs, taken around atezolizumab (anti-PD-L1) treatment. These receptors were collected from a man older than 75 with urothelial cancer.

The chain recombines TRBV19 with TRBJ2-7, with 8 bases aligning to TRBD2. Germline V gene lookup returns CDR1 LNHDA and CDR2 SQIVND (reference sequence). This CDR3 is built from 16 residues. With 5 bases clipped from V and 2 bases from J, the junction kept 11 bases outside the gene matches. CDR3 DNA: TGTGCCAGTAGTGTATCGCCTAGCGGGTGGACCTACGAGCAGTACTTC. Its translation is CASSVSPSGWTYEQYF.

The chain is built from TRBV4-2 and TRBJ2-1; D is perhaps TRBD1 (5 bases). The CDR3 has 15 amino acids. Trimming stripped 3 bases from V and 0 bases from J, with 9 bases between. CDR1 LGHNA and CDR2 YNFKEQ come from the germline V gene. The CDR3 sequence is CASSQIDSSYNEQFF. CDR3 sequence (DNA): TGTGCCAGCAGCCAGATCGACAGCTCCTACAATGAGCAGTTCTTC.

The genes are TRBV21-1 and TRBJ2-7; TRBD1, as called in the table, went unchecked against the DNA. TRBV21-1 is a listed pseudogene. The CDR3 consists of 18 residues. The CDR3 protein is CASSKGCKGAKPHVGQYF. In DNA, the CDR3 is TGTGCCAGCAGCAAAGGGTGTAAGGGGGCTAAACCCCATGTCGGGCAGTACTTC.

This chain connects TRBV7-2 to TRBJ2-3; possibly TRBD2 for D (5 bases). The CDR3 has 15 amino acids. Germline V gives CDR1 SGHTA, CDR2 FQGNSA. With 8 bases removed from V and 1 base from J, the gap between germline ends came to 16 bases. CDR3: CASSKGTRRTDTQYF. The DNA of the CDR3 is TGTGCCAGCTCAAAGGGTACTAGACGCACAGATACGCAGTATTTT.

The V call is TRBV19, the J call TRBJ2-1, with 9 bases aligning to TRBD2. V shed 0 bases and J 10 bases; nucleotides not matched to a gene: 10. This CDR3 spans 16 amino acids. In germline, CDR1 is LNHDA, CDR2 SQIVND (reference sequence). The CDR3 nucleotides are TGTGCCAGTAGTATAGACGGCGGGAGGGGAGGGGGAGAGCAGTTCTTC. It specifies CASSIDGGRGGGEQFF. Variable domain in full (rest from reference TRBV19 and TRBJ2-1): DGGITQSPKYLFRKEGQNVTLSCEQNLNHDAMYWYRQDPGQGLRLIYYSQIVNDFQKGDIAEGYSVSREKKESFPLTVTSAQKNPTAFYLCASSIDGGRGGGEQFFGPGTRLTVL.

This clone was observed a few times. This chain joins TRBV18 and TRBJ2-3; possible D gene TRBD1, 7 bases. The germline V gene encodes CDR1 KGHSH and CDR2 LQKENI. V was pared by 3 bases and J by 4 bases, with 23 bases between. This CDR3 is built from 18 residues. The CDR3 bases are TGTGCCAGCTCACCCCCGGGTCGGAGGGGGCAGGGCGCAGATACGCAGTATTTT. As protein: CASSPPGRRGQGADTQYF.

This clone was detected once. DNA of the CDR3: TGTGCCAGCAGTTTAGGCCAGATAACCGGGGAGCTGTTTTTT. Protein product: CASSLGQITGELFF. The gene calls are TRBV28 and TRBJ2-2; D uncertain. V lost 2 bases and J lost 5, with 9 bases in between. This CDR3 contains 14 residues. CDR1 is MDHEN and CDR2 is SYDVKM in the germline V gene.

The chain links TRBV2 to TRBJ2-1; 7 nucleotides match TRBD2. V was pared by 1 base and J by 3 bases, with 6 bases of the junction left unmatched. The CDR3 consists of 16 residues. Germline V lookup: CDR1 SNHLY, CDR2 FYNNEI. The chain's CDR3 is CASSEVGGGLYNEQFF. The CDR3 DNA is TGTGCCAGCAGTGAAGTTGGGGGAGGGCTCTACAATGAGCAGTTCTTC.

In its sample, this clone was seen once. Written as DNA, the CDR3 is TGTGCCAGCAGCCCAATAGGTCGGGACACCATATATTTT. Translation gives CASSPIGRDTIYF. V gene TRBV6-5 combines with J gene TRBJ1-3; D is ambiguous. Germline CDR1 is MNHEY and CDR2 is SVGAGI. The CDR3 is 13 amino acids. The V and J ends lost 6 bases and 8 bases respectively, with 14 bases between them.

J is TRBJ1-4 and V is TRBV2; 7 positions agree with TRBD1. This CDR3 contains 12 residues. Germline trimming cut 4 bases from V and 8 bases from J; bases unmatched to any gene: 1. Germline V lookup: CDR1 SNHLY, CDR2 FYNNEI. CDR3 in DNA: TGTGCCAGCAGTGGGGACAGCGAAAAACTGTTTTTT. Translating it yields CASSGDSEKLFF. The full variable domain, rest sourced from reference TRBV2 and TRBJ1-4, is EPEVTQTPSHQVTQMGQEVILRCVPISNHLYFYWYRQILGQKVEFLVSFYNNEISEKSEIFDDQFSVERPDGSNFTLKIRSTKLEDSAMYFCASSGDSEKLFFGSGTQLSVL.

The CDR3 region has the DNA TGTGCCAGCAGCACCCGAGGTACTCCAGGGCGGGAGACCCAGTACTTC. It yields the protein CASSTRGTPGRETQYF. The rearrangement joins TRBV7-2 to TRBJ2-5; TRBD1 is a possible D gene (5 bases). The CDR3 totals 16 residues. Germline CDR1 and CDR2: SGHTA and FQGNSA. Deletions cut 5 bases from V and 5 bases from J, with 21 bases between.

The genes are TRBV6-6 and TRBJ1-2; D is unclear. The V end was cut by 7 bases, the J end by 3 bases, with 6 bases between. CDR1 and CDR2 (germline): MNHNY, SVGAGI (reference sequence). This CDR3 contains 11 residues. CDR3 amino acids: CASKRDYGYTF. The CDR3 bases are TGTGCCAGCAAACGGGACTATGGCTACACCTTC.

This sequence joins TRBV7-9 and TRBJ2-7; maybe TRBD2 (6 bases). The CDR3 totals 16 residues. CDR1 is SEHNR, CDR2 FQNEAQ, per germline (reference sequence). The V end was cut by 6 bases, the J end by 6 bases, with 24 bases between. The CDR3 nucleotides are TGTGCCAGCAGTCGCACCCCGGACTACCGCCTCCGCGAGCAGTACTTC. This translates into CASSRTPDYRLREQYF.

This chain links TRBV19 with TRBJ2-1; 8 nucleotides match TRBD2. The CDR3 runs 15 residues. Germline CDR1 and CDR2: LNHDA and SQIVND (reference sequence). Trimming removed 3 bases from V and 10 bases from J; junction bases left unmatched: 11. DNA for the CDR3: TGTGCCAGTAGTATTGGGGCTAGCGGGTTGATAGAGCAGTTCTTC. Its protein is CASSIGASGLIEQFF.

The chain recombines TRBV7-6 with TRBJ2-5; TRBD1 is a possible D gene (6 bases). CDR3 length: 16 residues. Germline loops: CDR1 SGHVS, CDR2 FNYEAQ. With 1 base removed from V and 3 bases from J, the gap between germline ends came to 15 bases. The CDR3 DNA follows: TGTGCCAGCAGCTTAGTTGGATGGGGGCAAGAAGAGACCCAGTACTTC. Protein product: CASSLVGWGQEETQYF.

The genes are TRBV10-3 and TRBJ1-4; TRBD1 matches at 9 bases. V gave up 3 bases and J gave up 5 bases; unmatched junction bases: 4. CDR3 length: 15 amino acids. Looked up from germline, CDR1 is ENHRY and CDR2 is SYGVKD. As DNA, the CDR3 is TGTGCCATCAGTGATTGGGGGACAGGGAATGAAAAACTGTTTTTT. Protein sequence: CAISDWGTGNEKLFF.

J is TRBJ1-2 and V is TRBV19; 11 nucleotides line up with TRBD1. Germline V CDR1 and CDR2: LNHDA, SQIVND (reference sequence). The CDR3 is made up of 17 amino acids. With 5 bases clipped from V and 7 bases from J, the junction kept 15 bases outside the gene matches. CDR3 nucleotides: TGTGCCAGTAGTTTGGGAGCTGGGACAGGGGGTTTGGCTGGCTACACCTTC. It encodes CASSLGAGTGGLAGYTF. Complete variable domain (other parts from reference TRBV19 and TRBJ1-2): DGGITQSPKYLFRKEGQNVTLSCEQNLNHDAMYWYRQDPGQGLRLIYYSQIVNDFQKGDIAEGYSVSREKKESFPLTVTSAQKNPTAFYLCASSLGAGTGGLAGYTFGSGTRLTVV.

The J gene is TRBJ1-4, the V gene TRBV27; 9 bases agree with TRBD1. Germline V CDR1 and CDR2: MNHEY, SMNVEV (reference sequence). V lost 5 bases and J lost 1; bases outside the gene matches: 11. The CDR3 has 18 residues. The DNA for the CDR3 is TGTGCCAGCAGTCGAATCCCACAGGGGGCAGGAACTAATGAAAAACTGTTTTTT. Translated, it gives CASSRIPQGAGTNEKLFF.

J is TRBJ2-1 and V is TRBV27; weak D call: TRBD2 (5 bases). Trimming took 1 base from V and 6 from J, leaving 19 bases between them. The length of the CDR3 is 17 residues. Per the germline V gene, CDR1 is MNHEY and CDR2 is SMNVEV (reference sequence). The CDR3 sequence is CASSLWADGNKLNEQFF. The CDR3 DNA follows: TGTGCCAGCAGTTTATGGGCGGACGGGAATAAACTCAATGAGCAGTTCTTC.

The chain is built from TRBV10-3 and TRBJ1-2, with TRBD1 identical over 10 bases. This CDR3 is built from 15 residues. V shed 4 bases, J shed 8 bases, and the junction held 10 bases outside the gene matches. The V gene's germline CDR1 is ENHRY and CDR2 SYGVKD. For the CDR3, the DNA is TGTGCCATCAGTGGCGCCCCGGGACAGGGGCAGGGCTACACCTTC. Residues: CAISGAPGQGQGYTF.

This clone occurred a few times. The chain is built from TRBV7-2 and TRBJ2-1; tentative D call: TRBD1 (6 bases). Trimming removed 0 bases from V and 1 base from J, with 13 bases in between. The CDR3 sequence is 17 residues long. Looked up from germline, CDR1 is SGHTA and CDR2 is FQGNSA. CDR3 DNA sequence: TGTGCCAGCAGCTTAGCTGTCGGCAGGGGTTCCTACAATGAGCAGTTCTTC. Translated, it gives CASSLAVGRGSYNEQFF.

For the CDR3, the DNA is TGTGCCAGTAGGCCGGGACAGACTTACAATGAGCAGTTCTTC. Translating gives CASRPGQTYNEQFF. The gene calls are TRBV19 and TRBJ2-1; 7 bases match TRBD1. Germline V gives CDR1 LNHDA, CDR2 SQIVND (reference sequence). The junction had 6 bases not matched to a gene; V was cut back by 6 bases and J by 4 bases. The CDR3 has 14 residues.

This chain uses TRBV6-1 with TRBJ2-7, with 12 bases that match TRBD2. V was clipped by 3 bases and J by 5 bases; unmatched bases: 5. Germline V gene data show CDR1 as MNHNS and CDR2 as SASEGT. This CDR3 is 15 amino acids long. The CDR3 sequence is CASSDSLAGGNEQYF. DNA of the CDR3: TGTGCCAGCAGTGATTCCCTAGCGGGAGGGAACGAGCAGTACTTC.